The present entry profiles one T cell receptor beta chain with its context. Trimming at V came to 7 bases and at J to 5 bases, leaving 10 bases not matched to a gene. The CDR3 is made up of 14 amino acids. Germline assignment: CDR1 SGHAT and CDR2 FQNNGV. The method was immunoSEQ multiplex PCR; TCRdb's version includes in-frame clones alone and lacks a portion of them. The sample has under 250,000 clones, around four fifths seen once. Cohort allocation depended upon clinical history that participants reported. The data were obtained in a study of blood T cell repertoires in COVID-19. Overall study: T cells, B-cell-depleted T cells, or PBMCs provided the cDNA or gDNA that served as material.

Sequenced material: PBMCs or T cells enriched from blood (not recorded which). This rearrangement joins TRBV11-2 to TRBJ1-2; 7 bases fit TRBD1. This clonotype originated in a woman between 50 and 59 years old who had been exposed to COVID-19. CDR3 bases: TGTGCCAGCACTCCCCCGGGACAGCCTTATGGCTACACCTTC. This codes for CASTPPGQPYGYTF.